The clone carrying this T cell receptor beta chain was picked up many times. The sample belongs to a study of identical twins. cDNA carried unique molecular identifiers, and a universal primer site was added by template switching. TCRdb re-called the 5' RACE reads with MiXCR, one entry per CDR3 protein. Of some 250,000 distinct CDR3 sequences detected, 6.5% appear once; the ten largest clones hold more than 12%. Germline lookup yields CDR1 SGHVS and CDR2 FQNEAQ. This CDR3 comprises 16 residues. V lost 5 bases and J lost 4, with 20 bases in between. The data also belong to a second study, concerning T cells expressing NK-cell markers. From that second work: The study did not resolve the HCMV specificity of expanded NKG2C+ T cell clones.

V and J are TRBV7-8 and TRBJ1-2; TRBD1 might be the D (6 bases). Sample: CD8+ T cells sorted from blood. The TCR originated in a woman aged 18-29 years in good health. This CDR3 is CASSRRRTAIFYGYTF. The CDR3 bases are TGTGCCAGCAGCCGAAGACGGACAGCCATTTTCTATGGCTACACCTTC.